This T cell receptor beta chain was found in a study of blood T cell repertoires in COVID-19. Turning to the study itself: Acute-phase and convalescent COVID-19 samples originated in the United States, Italy and Spain.

Authors' analysis steps: How many nucleated cells were present was estimated from reference gene primer amplification. Produced via immunoSEQ multiplex PCR; TCRdb's table is partial and in-frame only. From that table come the V and J calls and clone size; the DNA was used to work out D and trimming. The table has 350,000 to 400,000 clones, approximately 90% seen once. Participants' reported clinical history set cohort assignment. Trimming pared 6 bases from V and 4 bases from J, leaving 18 bases between. CDR1 and CDR2 from the germline V gene are LGHNT and FRNRAP. The CDR3 spans 15 residues. This clonotype was sampled from a woman in her thirties or forties who had been exposed to COVID-19. The sample comprised PBMCs or T cells enriched from blood (not recorded which). The rearrangement uses TRBV12-5 and TRBJ1-2; possible D gene TRBD1, 6 bases. CDR3 nucleotides: TGTGCTAGTGGCCTGAAGGGGGGGCTCGGCTATGGCTACACCTTC. It translates to CASGLKGGLGYGYTF.